The T cell receptor beta chain under discussion was sequenced for a study of shared clonotypes between healthy human individuals. Whole-study results and caveats: In this cohort, only blood was sampled, and tissue repertoires likely differ. Sorted-subset samples were not fully sequenced, rarefaction indicated.

Donors comprised healthy HIV-negative adults lacking recent acute infections or vaccinations. A note on this clone: Its specificity is not known.

V lost 1 base and J 0 bases, leaving 4 bases between the germline ends. The CDR3 has 13 amino acids. CDR1 and CDR2 (germline): GTSNPN, SVGIG (reference sequence). Sorted-subset replicate PCR reactions contained around 220 ng DNA, corresponding to about 30,000 T cell genomes. This table comes from immunoSEQ multiplex PCR, and its TCRdb copy is limited to in-frame clones, with some not included. The sample includes about a million clones, under 80% of them seen just once. This TCR was recovered from a man aged 18 to 30 in good health. Sequenced: memory CD4+ T cells sorted from blood. Subset defined: CD45RA-negative fraction. V and J are TRBV30 and TRBJ1-3; no clear D. This CDR3 reads CAWSGLSGNTIYF. In DNA form, the CDR3 reads TGTGCCTGGAGTGGCCTCTCTGGAAACACCATATATTTT. The entire variable domain, with the rest obtained from reference TRBV30 and TRBJ1-3, is as follows: SQTIHQWPATLVQPVGSPLSLECTVEGTSNPNLYWYRQAAGRGLQLLFYSVGIGQISSEVPQNLSASRPQDRQFILSSKKLLLSDSGFYLCAWSGLSGNTIYFGEGSWLTVV.